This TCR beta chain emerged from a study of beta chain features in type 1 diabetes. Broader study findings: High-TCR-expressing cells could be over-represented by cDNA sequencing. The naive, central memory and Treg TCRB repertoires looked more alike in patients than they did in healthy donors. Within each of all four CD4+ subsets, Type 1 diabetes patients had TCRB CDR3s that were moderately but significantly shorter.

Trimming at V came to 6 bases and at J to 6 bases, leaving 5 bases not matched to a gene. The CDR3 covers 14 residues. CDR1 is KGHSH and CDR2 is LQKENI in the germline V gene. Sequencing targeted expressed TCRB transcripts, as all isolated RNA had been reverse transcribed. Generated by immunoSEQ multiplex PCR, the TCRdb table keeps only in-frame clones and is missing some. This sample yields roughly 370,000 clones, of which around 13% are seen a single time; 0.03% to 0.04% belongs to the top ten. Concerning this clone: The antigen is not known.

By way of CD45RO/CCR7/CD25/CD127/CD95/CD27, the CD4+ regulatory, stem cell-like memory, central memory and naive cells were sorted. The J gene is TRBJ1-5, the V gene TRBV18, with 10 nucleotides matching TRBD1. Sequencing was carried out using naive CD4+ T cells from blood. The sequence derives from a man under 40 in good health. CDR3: CASSQGQGSQPQHF. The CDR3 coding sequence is TGTGCCAGCTCCCAGGGACAGGGGAGTCAGCCCCAGCATTTT.